The 23 T cell receptor beta chains in this list originate from one sample, sequenced in a study of T cell responses to AZD1222 COVID-19 vaccine. Assay used: immunoSEQ multiplex PCR; TCRdb lists only in-frame clones, some missing. The sample lists approximately 61,000 clones, around 80% seen once, with 26% in the top ten. This sample comprised peripheral blood, obtained 28 days after the second AZD1222 dose. These receptors were obtained from an adult who received the AZD1222 COVID-19 vaccine.

CDR3 in DNA: TGTGCCAGCAGTTTTAGCGGGAGCTCCTACGAGCAGTACTTC. This translates into CASSFSGSSYEQYF. The rearrangement joins TRBV28 to TRBJ2-7; the match to TRBD2 covers 9 bases. Germline trimming cut 3 bases from V and 0 bases from J; bases unmatched to any gene: 0. The CDR3 loop spans 14 amino acids. The germline V gene encodes CDR1 MDHEN and CDR2 SYDVKM.

This chain uses TRBV4-2 with TRBJ2-7; 8 bases fit TRBD1. V was clipped by 1 base and J by 2 bases; unmatched bases: 7. CDR3 length equals 16 residues. Looked up from germline, CDR1 is LGHNA and CDR2 is YNFKEQ. The CDR3 protein is CASSQVGGQETYEQYF. The CDR3 bases are TGTGCCAGCAGCCAAGTAGGGGGACAGGAGACCTACGAGCAGTACTTC.

The rearrangement links TRBV19 to TRBJ1-2; TRBD1 aligns across 9 bases. Germline CDR1 LNHDA, CDR2 SQIVND (reference sequence). The V segment lost 5 bases and the J segment 4 bases; nucleotides outside the gene matches: 11. The CDR3 length is 16 residues. The chain's CDR3 is CASSPGQGFGSYGYTF. As DNA, the CDR3 is TGTGCCAGTAGTCCGGGACAGGGTTTTGGAAGCTATGGCTACACCTTC.

The rearrangement joins TRBV6-2 or TRBV6-3 to TRBJ1-5; 7 bases are a match to TRBD1. CDR1 and CDR2 (germline): MNHEY, SVGEGT. Unmatched junction bases numbered 8, after V lost 2 bases and J lost 1 base. The CDR3 totals 17 residues. The DNA of the CDR3 is TGTGCCAGCAGTTACCCCCCGACAGGGAGAAGCAATCAGCCCCAGCATTTT. Protein: CASSYPPTGRSNQPQHF.

This rearrangement joins TRBV29-1 to TRBJ1-1, with D perhaps matching TRBD1 (5 bases). The germline CDR1 and CDR2 sequences are SQVTM and ANQGSEA. Trimming removed 4 bases from V and 1 base from J, with 10 bases in between. This CDR3 comprises 13 residues. CDR3 protein: CSVGDGWNTEAFF. CDR3 bases: TGCAGCGTTGGGGACGGCTGGAACACTGAAGCTTTCTTT.

This chain connects TRBV29-1 to TRBJ1-1; D is undetermined. Trimming cost V 3 bases and J 10 bases, with 15 bases left between them. Germline CDR1 reads SQVTM; CDR2 reads ANQGSEA. The CDR3 runs 12 residues. The chain's CDR3 is CSVDNWEESAFF. CDR3 in DNA: TGCAGCGTTGATAACTGGGAAGAATCAGCTTTCTTT. Full variable domain (outside the CDR3, taken from reference TRBV29-1 and TRBJ1-1): SAVISQKPSRDICQRGTSLTIQCQVDSQVTMMFWYRQQPGQSLTLIATANQGSEATYESGFVIDKFPISRPNLTFSTLTVSNMSPEDSSIYLCSVDNWEESAFFGQGTRLTVV.

The chain employs TRBV28 and TRBJ1-2; 10 positions agree with TRBD1. Germline V lookup: CDR1 MDHEN, CDR2 SYDVKM. With 5 bases clipped from V and 7 bases from J, the junction kept 7 bases outside the gene matches. CDR3 size: 14 residues. Here the CDR3 reads CASSPDRGRGGYTF. CDR3 sequence (DNA): TGTGCCAGCAGTCCCGACAGGGGGCGGGGTGGCTACACCTTC.

The chain combines TRBV27 with TRBJ2-3; no reliable D call. CDR3 length equals 10 residues. The V end lost 3 bases, the J end lost 9 bases, and 4 bases lay between the germline ends. Germline V gives CDR1 MNHEY, CDR2 SMNVEV (reference sequence). Written as DNA, the CDR3 is TGTGCCAGCAGTTTGGGAACGCAGTATTTT. Translation gives CASSLGTQYF.

The chain uses TRBV10-3 and TRBJ1-3, with TRBD1 identical over 7 bases. J lost 0 bases, V lost 4 bases, and 3 bases had no gene match. Germline CDR1 and CDR2: ENHRY and SYGVKD. CDR3 length: 15 amino acids. The CDR3 DNA is TGTGCCATCAGTGGGCAGGGGGTCTCTGGAAACACCATATATTTT. This sequence encodes CAISGQGVSGNTIYF.

The genes are TRBV10-3 and TRBJ1-5; 7 bases align to TRBD1. Germline assignment: CDR1 ENHRY and CDR2 SYGVKD. This CDR3 region has 14 residues. The V gene end was trimmed by 10 bases and the J gene end by 2 bases; junction bases not matched to a gene: 8. The CDR3 coding sequence is TGTGCCACGATGACAGGGAATGGCAATCAGCCCCAGCATTTT. Translation: CATMTGNGNQPQHF.

V gene TRBV7-2 combines with J gene TRBJ2-1; D not resolved. The CDR3 loop spans 12 amino acids. Germline V CDR1 and CDR2: SGHTA, FQGNSA. V was clipped by 5 bases and J by 3 bases, with 5 bases between them. The CDR3 nucleotides read TGTGCCAGCAGCCCCCTCTACAATGAGCAGTTCTTC. Its protein product is CASSPLYNEQFF.

The gene calls are TRBV29-1 and TRBJ2-5, with no clear D. The CDR3 extends over 13 amino acids. V lost 6 bases, J lost 5 bases, and 16 bases lay in between. Germline CDR1 SQVTM, CDR2 ANQGSEA. This CDR3 is CSVLLPPTETQYF. The CDR3 region has the DNA TGCAGCGTCCTACTACCCCCTACGGAGACCCAGTACTTC.

This clone was picked up one time. The chain couples TRBV4-1 to TRBJ1-6; 8 bases are a match to TRBD1. The CDR3 runs to 15 residues. V lost 6 bases and J lost 14; bases outside the gene matches: 15. From germline, CDR1 is MGHRA and CDR2 YSYEKL. CDR3 loop: CASRDRDGVFVSLHF. The CDR3 DNA is TGCGCCAGCAGGGACAGGGATGGGGTCTTCGTATCCCTCCACTTT.

V and J are TRBV30 and TRBJ2-7; 7 positions agree with TRBD2. V trimming: 1 base; J trimming: 6 bases; junction bases outside the gene matches: 6. Germline V CDR1 and CDR2: GTSNPN, SVGIG (reference sequence). This CDR3 contains 13 residues. The DNA of the CDR3 is TGTGCCTGGAGTGGGGGAGGGCCTTTCGAGCAGTACTTC. This sequence encodes CAWSGGGPFEQYF. The entire variable domain, with the rest obtained from reference TRBV30 and TRBJ2-7, is as follows: SQTIHQWPATLVQPVGSPLSLECTVEGTSNPNLYWYRQAAGRGLQLLFYSVGIGQISSEVPQNLSASRPQDRQFILSSKKLLLSDSGFYLCAWSGGGPFEQYFGPGTRLTVT.

This chain connects TRBV30 to TRBJ2-7; TRBD1 aligns across 10 bases. The V segment lost 3 bases and the J segment 6 bases; nucleotides outside the gene matches: 17. The CDR3 has 17 amino acids. Germline CDR1 reads GTSNPN; CDR2 reads SVGIG (reference sequence). The CDR3 sequence: CAWSALGDRGTLGEQYF. DNA of the CDR3: TGTGCCTGGAGCGCCCTAGGGGACAGGGGTACGCTGGGCGAGCAGTACTTC.

For the CDR3, the DNA is TGTGCCAGCAGCGGTACTAGCACAGATACGCAGTATTTT. Translation: CASSGTSTDTQYF. J is TRBJ2-3 and V is TRBV7-8; D is unclear. CDR1 and CDR2 (germline): SGHVS, FQNEAQ. CDR3 length: 13 residues. V was cut by 5 bases and J by 0 bases, with 6 bases left in between.

The chain joins TRBV28 to TRBJ1-6, with 9 bases fitting TRBD1. The length of the CDR3 is 17 residues. The J segment lost 7 bases and the V segment lost 6 bases, leaving 13 bases of the junction unmatched. Germline V lookup: CDR1 MDHEN, CDR2 SYDVKM. The CDR3 spells CASRRRQGVLLNSPLHF. The CDR3 nucleotides read TGTGCCAGCAGGCGAAGACAGGGGGTTTTGTTGAATTCACCCCTCCACTTT.

This clone showed up just a few times. V gene TRBV25-1 combines with J gene TRBJ2-7, with D hard to call. Trimming took off 3 bases at V and 4 bases at J, with 13 bases between the two ends. The CDR3 runs to 14 residues. The germline gives CDR1 MGHDK, CDR2 SYGVNS. As DNA, the CDR3 is TGTGCCAGCAGTGATGTGGGAAAGGGTTACGAGCAGTACTTC. It codes for CASSDVGKGYEQYF.

This chain uses TRBV18 with TRBJ2-1, with 8 bases that match TRBD1. The J segment lost 6 bases and the V segment lost 3 bases, leaving 4 bases of the junction unmatched. CDR1 is KGHSH and CDR2 is LQKENI in the germline V gene. The CDR3 has 14 amino acids. The CDR3 DNA follows: TGTGCCAGCTCACCCGGGACAGGAGGCAATGAGCAGTTCTTC. Protein product: CASSPGTGGNEQFF.

The chain recombines TRBV6-6 with TRBJ1-1; 7 bases are a match to TRBD1. The CDR3 sequence is 14 residues long. With V trimmed by 6 bases and J by 5 bases, 9 bases remained unmatched. CDR1 MNHNY and CDR2 SVGAGI come from the germline V gene (reference sequence). The CDR3 sequence: CASSTGQSSTEAFF. The CDR3 DNA follows: TGTGCCAGCAGCACGGGACAGTCTTCAACTGAAGCTTTCTTT.

V gene TRBV19 combines with J gene TRBJ1-5; possibly TRBD1 for D (5 bases). Germline V gene sequence: CDR1 LNHDA, CDR2 SQIVND (reference sequence). This CDR3 is built from 17 residues. Trimming removed 3 bases at V and 1 base at J, with 16 bases between. CDR3 bases: TGTGCCAGTAGTATCTCTAGGGGCCAAGGGAGCAATCAGCCCCAGCATTTT. Its protein product is CASSISRGQGSNQPQHF.

This chain uses TRBV4-1 with TRBJ2-7; D might be TRBD1 (6 bases). This CDR3 comprises 16 residues. With 0 bases removed from V and 3 bases from J, the gap between germline ends came to 15 bases. The germline V gene encodes CDR1 MGHRA and CDR2 YSYEKL. This CDR3 reads CASSQDLGGRYYEQYF. The CDR3 nucleotides are TGCGCCAGCAGCCAAGATCTAGGGGGACGGTACTACGAGCAGTACTTC.

The sample holds a few counts of this clone. The chain employs TRBV12-3 or TRBV12-4 and TRBJ2-1; TRBD1 is a possible D gene (6 bases). The V and J ends lost 3 bases and 4 bases respectively, with 7 bases between them. This CDR3 spans 13 amino acids. CDR3 nucleotide sequence: TGTGCCAGCAGTTTCACAGGGTACAATGAGCAGTTCTTC. Its translation is CASSFTGYNEQFF.